These T cell receptor beta chains were read from a single sample in a study of post-analysis software for immune sequencing data. TCRdb ran MiXCR on the PCR reads and lists one entry per CDR3 protein. Of roughly 400,000 distinct CDR3 sequences in the sample, 30% to 45% were seen once. The sequenced sample consisted of blood. These TCRs come from a girl aged 2 to 10 with multiple sclerosis. Each CDR3 is given with its conserved first and last residue. A D gene is named only where the DNA matches it firmly. Part of the rows lack a size; the others show once, few, many or a class for expanded clones.

j_call d_call v_call clone_size cdr3_aa cdr3_nt
TRBJ2-7 NA TRBV6-2/TRBV6-3 NA CASGFWGPYEQYF TGTGCCAGCGGTTTTTGGGGCCCCTACGAGCAGTACTTC
TRBJ1-6 TRBD1 TRBV6-6 NA CASRGQGNSPLHF TGTGCCAGCAGGGGACAGGGTAATTCACCCCTCCACTTT
TRBJ2-3 NA TRBV10-3 once CAISEFLVGTDTQYF TGTGCCATCAGTGAATTTCTGGTTGGCACAGATACGCAGTATTTT
TRBJ2-7 NA TRBV28 few CASSFMAQGFYEQYF TGTGCCAGCAGTTTCATGGCACAGGGCTTCTACGAGCAGTACTTC
TRBJ2-7 NA TRBV7-6 few CASSLGGGMGTEQYF TGTGCCAGCAGCTTAGGGGGCGGGATGGGTACCGAGCAGTACTTC
TRBJ2-7 NA TRBV27 few CASSVGWVYEQYF TGTGCCAGCAGCGTGGGGTGGGTATACGAGCAGTACTTC
TRBJ2-1 TRBD2 TRBV7-2 NA CASSPTGTTPREQFF TGTGCCAGCAGCCCAACCGGGACTACCCCACGTGAGCAGTTCTTC
TRBJ2-7 TRBD2 TRBV13 NA CASSELAGTYEQYF TGTGCCAGCAGCGAGCTAGCGGGGACCTACGAGCAGTACTTC
TRBJ2-5 NA TRBV7-6 many CASSSGYGGQETQYF TGTGCCAGCAGCTCCGGGTACGGGGGACAAGAGACCCAGTACTTC
TRBJ1-2 NA TRBV15 NA CATSRDRLGSRNNYGYTF TGTGCCACCAGCAGAGATCGGTTAGGGAGTCGGAATAACTATGGCTACACCTTC
TRBJ2-1 NA TRBV12-3/TRBV12-4 NA CASSLRQVFRYNEQFF TGTGCCAGCAGTCTAAGACAGGTTTTCAGATACAATGAGCAGTTCTTC
TRBJ1-2 TRBD1 TRBV20-1 few CSARGGTGASLYGYTF TGCAGTGCTAGAGGGGGGACAGGGGCTTCCCTCTATGGCTACACCTTC